This T cell receptor beta chain appears in the sequencing data of a study of TIL therapy for anti-PD-1-resistant metastatic lung cancer. Study summary: By whole-exome sequencing, median non-synonymous tumor mutation burden was roughly 1.6 mutations per megabase.

This was the immunoSEQ v3 assay. Sequencing was performed with immunoSEQ multiplex PCR; in TCRdb, only in-frame clones are kept and a portion is missing. The sample lists 9,000 to 15,000 clones, 60% to 80% seen once, with roughly a tenth in the top ten. Documented time point: pre-treatment sample, taken before nivolumab and TIL therapy. The trim removed 3 bases at V and 3 bases at J, leaving 7 bases unmatched. Per germline, CDR1 SGHNT and CDR2 YYREEE (reference sequence). CDR3 length equals 15 residues. Material: blood, obtained at baseline. The chain recombines TRBV5-4 with TRBJ1-2; 8 bases are shared with TRBD1. This receptor was obtained from a person aged 25-85 years with non-small cell lung cancer. The CDR3 DNA follows: TGTGCCAGCAGCTCCACCTTACAGGGGGACTATGGCTACACCTTC. Its protein is CASSSTLQGDYGYTF.